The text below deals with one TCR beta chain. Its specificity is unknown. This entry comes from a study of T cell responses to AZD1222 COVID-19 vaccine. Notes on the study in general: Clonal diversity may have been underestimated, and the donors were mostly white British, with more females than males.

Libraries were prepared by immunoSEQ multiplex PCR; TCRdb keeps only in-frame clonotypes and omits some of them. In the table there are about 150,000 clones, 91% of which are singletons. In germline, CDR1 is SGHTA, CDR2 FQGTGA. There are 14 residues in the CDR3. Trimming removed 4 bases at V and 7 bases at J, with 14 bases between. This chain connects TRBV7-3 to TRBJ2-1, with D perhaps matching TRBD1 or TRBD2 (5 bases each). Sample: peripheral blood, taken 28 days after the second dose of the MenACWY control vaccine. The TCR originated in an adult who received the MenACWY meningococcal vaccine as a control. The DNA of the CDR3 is TGTGCCAGCAGCTCAGGGAGTGAGGCAAATGAGCAGTTCTTC. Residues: CASSSGSEANEQFF.